Here is one TCR beta chain with its context. The time point was: cycle 4 day 1 (C4D1), after around six weeks of nivolumab. All patients relapsed after autologous stem cell transplantation, and brentuximab vedotin exposure varied. Sequencing was performed with immunoSEQ multiplex PCR; in TCRdb, only in-frame clones are kept and a portion is missing. The table includes tens of thousands of clones, roughly nine tenths detected once. Germline CDR1 and CDR2: SGHTA and FQGNSA. The CDR3 has 12 amino acids. Trimming removed 8 bases from V and 0 bases from J, with 5 bases in between. The data are from a study of PD-1 blockade in classical Hodgkin lymphoma.

The sequence came from a human donor with classical Hodgkin lymphoma. V is TRBV7-2 and J is TRBJ1-3; D uncertain. The starting material was peripheral blood mononuclear cells (PBMCs), obtained before the fourth cycle of nivolumab. The CDR3 is CASPDSGNTIYF. The CDR3 DNA reads TGTGCCAGCCCCGACTCTGGAAACACCATATATTTT.